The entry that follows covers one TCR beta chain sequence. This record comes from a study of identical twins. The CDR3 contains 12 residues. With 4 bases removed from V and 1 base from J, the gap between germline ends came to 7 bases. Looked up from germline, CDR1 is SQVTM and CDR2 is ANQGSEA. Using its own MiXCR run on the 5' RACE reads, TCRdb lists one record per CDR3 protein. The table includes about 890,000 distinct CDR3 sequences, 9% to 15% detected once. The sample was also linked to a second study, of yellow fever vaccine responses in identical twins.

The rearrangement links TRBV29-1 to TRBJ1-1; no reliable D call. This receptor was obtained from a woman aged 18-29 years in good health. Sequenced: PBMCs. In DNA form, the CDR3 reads TGCAGCGTTGGGTTCCAGAACACTGAAGCTTTCTTT. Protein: CSVGFQNTEAFF.